The T cell receptor (beta chain) described here comes from a study of blood T cell repertoires in COVID-19. The wider study: Some COVID-19 samples were acute and others convalescent; all came from the United States, Italy and Spain. The cDNA or gDNA used as material had been derived from T cells, B-cell-depleted T cells, or PBMCs.

TCRdb's table, derived via immunoSEQ multiplex PCR, lists solely in-frame clones and lacks some. Here the sample spans 200,000 or so clones, 87% being singletons. V was shortened by 3 bases and J by 5 bases, with 19 bases between the two germline ends. The CDR3 length is 17 residues. Germline assignment: CDR1 KGHSH and CDR2 LQKENI. Recovery meant two consecutive negative NP/OP PCR tests, professional clearance, or resolved symptoms. This clone was seen only a few times. The specimen was PBMCs or T cells enriched from blood (not recorded which). This chain uses TRBV18 with TRBJ1-4; no clear D. This receptor was taken from a man aged 25-40 years who had recovered from COVID-19. In nucleotides, the CDR3 is TGTGCCAGCTCACCCTTGCGAGTAAAGGAGGAGAATGAAAAACTGTTTTTT. This sequence encodes CASSPLRVKEENEKLFF. Full variable domain (rest looked up from reference TRBV18 and TRBJ1-4): NAGVMQNPRHLVRRRGQEARLRCSPMKGHSHVYWYRQLPEEGLKFMVYLQKENIIDESGMPKERFSAEFPKEGPSILRIQQVVRGDSAAYFCASSPLRVKEENEKLFFGSGTQLSVL.